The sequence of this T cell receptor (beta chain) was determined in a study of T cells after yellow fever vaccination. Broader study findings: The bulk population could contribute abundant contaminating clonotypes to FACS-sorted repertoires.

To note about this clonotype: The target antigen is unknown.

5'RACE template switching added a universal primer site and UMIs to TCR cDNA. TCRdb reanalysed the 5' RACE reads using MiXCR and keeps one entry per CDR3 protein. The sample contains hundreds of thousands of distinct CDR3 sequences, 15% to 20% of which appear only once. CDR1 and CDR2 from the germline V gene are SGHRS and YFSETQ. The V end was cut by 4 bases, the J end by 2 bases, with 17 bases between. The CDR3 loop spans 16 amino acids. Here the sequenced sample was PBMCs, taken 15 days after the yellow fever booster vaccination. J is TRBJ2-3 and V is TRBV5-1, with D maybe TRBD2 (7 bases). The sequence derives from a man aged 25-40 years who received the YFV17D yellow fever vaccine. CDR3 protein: CASSRGGTTPTDTQYF. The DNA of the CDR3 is TGCGCCAGCAGCAGGGGGGGGACTACCCCCACAGATACGCAGTATTTT.